The 15 T cell receptor beta chains below all came from one sample that was sequenced in a study of T cell responses to AZD1222 COVID-19 vaccine. TCRdb's copy holds only in-frame clones and misses some; the assay was immunoSEQ multiplex PCR. Here the sample spans some 130,000 clones, approximately 91% being singletons. Sequencing used peripheral blood, obtained on day 0 of AZD1222 vaccination. The source of these receptors is an adult in good health.

This clone was found a few times. The sample contains more than one DNA sequence encoding this CDR3. This chain connects TRBV4-2 to TRBJ2-7, with a possible D match to TRBD2 (6 bases). Trimming pared 1 base from V and 1 base from J, leaving 11 bases between. CDR3 size: 15 residues. Per the germline V gene, CDR1 is LGHNA and CDR2 is YNFKEQ. The CDR3 here is CASSQVRDSSYEQYF. As DNA, the CDR3 is TGTGCCAGCAGCCAAGTGAGGGACTCTTCCTACGAGCAGTACTTC.

The rearrangement links TRBV7-9 to TRBJ2-7, with D unresolved. CDR3 size: 13 residues. Germline loops: CDR1 SEHNR, CDR2 FQNEAQ (reference sequence). Trimming removed 3 bases at V and 7 bases at J, with 13 bases between. CDR3 sequence reads: CASSLGLQGEQYF. The CDR3 DNA is TGTGCCAGCAGCTTGGGGTTACAAGGGGAGCAGTACTTC. The whole variable domain, remainder taken from reference TRBV7-9 and TRBJ2-7, is DTGVSQNPRHKITKRGQNVTFRCDPISEHNRLYWYRQTLGQGPEFLTYFQNEAQLEKSRLLSDRFSAERPKGSFSTLEIQRTEQGDSAMYLCASSLGLQGEQYFGPGTRLTVT.

This chain connects TRBV6-5 to TRBJ1-2; D remains ambiguous. The ends were cut back, 8 bases at V and 3 bases at J, with 16 bases in the middle. CDR3 length: 14 residues. Per the germline V gene, CDR1 is MNHEY and CDR2 is SVGAGI. This CDR3 reads CASGLGYTDYGYTF. The CDR3 DNA reads as TGTGCCAGCGGATTGGGCTACACCGACTATGGCTACACCTTC.

With respect to this clone: The junction does not match germline at one end; this may be a read error. V gene TRBV15 combines with J gene TRBJ2-7; D not certain. Looked up from germline, CDR1 is LNHNV and CDR2 is YYDKDF (reference sequence). This CDR3 is built from 14 residues. DNA of the CDR3: TGTGCCACTAGCAAGGGCGAAAGCTCCTACGAGCAGTACTTC. Amino acids: CATSKGESSYEQYF.

The gene calls are TRBV3-1 (or the pseudogene TRBV3-2) and TRBJ2-1, with a possible D match to TRBD2 (5 bases). CDR1 LGHDT and CDR2 YNNKEL come from the germline V gene (reference sequence). This CDR3 is 16 amino acids long. Trimming took off 4 bases at V and 7 bases at J, with 20 bases between the two ends. DNA of the CDR3: TGTGCCAGCAGCCCGGATGGCGGGCGACCCAGAAATGAGCAGTTCTTC. It yields the protein CASSPDGGRPRNEQFF.

This chain joins TRBV7-8 and TRBJ2-6; D unclear. Germline V lookup: CDR1 SGHVS, CDR2 FQNEAQ. V lost 1 base and J lost 6, with 13 bases in between. The CDR3 is made up of 16 amino acids. CDR3 sequence (DNA): TGTGCCAGCAGCTTAGTGCCCCCCTCCCAGGCCAACGTCCTGACTTTC. This sequence encodes CASSLVPPSQANVLTF.

V and J are TRBV21-1 and TRBJ1-4. TRBV21-1 is a pseudogene segment. The CDR3 has 10 residues. In DNA form, the CDR3 reads TGTGCCAGCAGCCCCAAGGGGGGGTTTTTT. Translated, it gives CASSPKGGFF.

V usage is TRBV15 and J usage is TRBJ2-7; TRBD1 agrees at 7 bases. V was pared by 9 bases and J by 5 bases, with 10 bases of the junction left unmatched. CDR3 length equals 13 residues. Germline CDR1 and CDR2: LNHNV and YYDKDF (reference sequence). The CDR3 loop is CATRGQKSDEQYF. The CDR3 DNA sequence: TGTGCCACTCGGGGACAGAAAAGTGACGAGCAGTACTTC.

Comments on this clone: Other DNA variants within this sample encode the same CDR3. The chain employs TRBV4-1 and TRBJ2-1; 7 bases map to TRBD2. Germline V gives CDR1 MGHRA, CDR2 YSYEKL. V shed 1 base, J shed 0 bases, and the junction held 3 bases outside the gene matches. This CDR3 spans 16 amino acids. The CDR3 loop reads CASSQGRGSSYNEQFF. The CDR3 nucleotides read TGCGCCAGCAGCCAAGGGCGGGGGAGCTCCTACAATGAGCAGTTCTTC.

This chain links TRBV28 with TRBJ1-6; D unresolved. The CDR3 is 13 amino acids. The V end lost 6 bases, the J end lost 8 bases, and 11 bases lay between the germline ends. CDR1 is MDHEN and CDR2 is SYDVKM in the germline V gene. The CDR3 region is CASSLPGDSPLHF. Written as DNA, the CDR3 is TGTGCCAGCAGCCTCCCAGGCGATTCACCCCTCCACTTT.

This rearrangement joins TRBV9 to TRBJ2-7; D might be TRBD1 or TRBD2, each matching 7 bases. This CDR3 has 17 amino acids. The germline V and J ends were trimmed by 4 bases and 5 bases, with 25 bases remaining between them. Germline V lookup: CDR1 SGDLS, CDR2 YYNGEE. CDR3 nucleotides: TGTGCCAGCAGCCCGGGGCGGGGGCAGGGGGAAAGAGACGAGCAGTACTTC. Amino acid sequence: CASSPGRGQGERDEQYF.

The chain joins TRBV18 to TRBJ1-5; 9 positions agree with TRBD1. CDR3 size: 18 residues. The V gene end was trimmed by 6 bases and the J gene end by 0 bases; junction bases not matched to a gene: 12. Germline CDR1 reads KGHSH; CDR2 reads LQKENI. The CDR3 DNA reads as TGTGCCAGCTCTCCATCCCGTGGGACAGGGTTTAGCAATCAGCCCCAGCATTTT. It specifies CASSPSRGTGFSNQPQHF.

This rearrangement joins TRBV6-5 to TRBJ1-1, with D maybe TRBD1 (6 bases). From germline, CDR1 is MNHEY and CDR2 SVGAGI. There are 15 residues in the CDR3. Trimming shortened V by 5 bases and J by 3 bases, and 16 bases separated the two germline ends. DNA for the CDR3: TGTGCCAGCAGTACAGGCGGGGGGCTTGACACTGAAGCTTTCTTT. As protein: CASSTGGGLDTEAFF.

The V gene is TRBV6-5, the J gene TRBJ2-5; TRBD2 aligns across 9 bases. Germline lookup yields CDR1 MNHEY and CDR2 SVGAGI. This CDR3 is 14 amino acids long. The ends lost 7 bases at V and 5 bases at J; junction bases unmatched: 8. DNA of the CDR3: TGTGCCAGCACGAGCGGGGGGCCGAGGGAGACCCAGTACTTC. Its protein product is CASTSGGPRETQYF.

The genes are TRBV19 and TRBJ2-1; possibly TRBD2 for D (5 bases). V was shortened by 6 bases and J by 4 bases, with 16 bases between the two germline ends. In germline, CDR1 is LNHDA, CDR2 SQIVND (reference sequence). This CDR3 has 15 residues. Written as DNA, the CDR3 is TGTGCCAGTAGGCCGGGGTGGGGAGCTTACAATGAGCAGTTCTTC. Amino acids: CASRPGWGAYNEQFF.